The sequence of this T cell receptor (beta chain) was determined in a study of early T cells in non-severe SARS-CoV-2 infection. This CDR3 has 11 amino acids. Germline CDR1 is DFQATT and CDR2 is SNEGSKA (reference sequence). V was pared by 7 bases and J by 5 bases, with 12 bases between. This clonotype was detected ten times or more. Individually, cDNA molecules had unique molecular identifiers attached to them. MiXCR, applied by TCRdb to the 5' RACE reads, yields one record per CDR3 protein. Here the sample spans fewer than 110,000 distinct CDR3 sequences, more than 9.5% being singletons. The source of this sequence is an adult who was a healthcare worker with PCR-confirmed SARS-CoV-2 infection or an uninfected control (not recorded which). Source material: whole blood. This chain uses TRBV20-1 with TRBJ2-7, with D unresolved. The CDR3: CSVNKRNEQYF. The CDR3 DNA reads as TGCAGTGTAAACAAGAGGAACGAGCAGTACTTC.